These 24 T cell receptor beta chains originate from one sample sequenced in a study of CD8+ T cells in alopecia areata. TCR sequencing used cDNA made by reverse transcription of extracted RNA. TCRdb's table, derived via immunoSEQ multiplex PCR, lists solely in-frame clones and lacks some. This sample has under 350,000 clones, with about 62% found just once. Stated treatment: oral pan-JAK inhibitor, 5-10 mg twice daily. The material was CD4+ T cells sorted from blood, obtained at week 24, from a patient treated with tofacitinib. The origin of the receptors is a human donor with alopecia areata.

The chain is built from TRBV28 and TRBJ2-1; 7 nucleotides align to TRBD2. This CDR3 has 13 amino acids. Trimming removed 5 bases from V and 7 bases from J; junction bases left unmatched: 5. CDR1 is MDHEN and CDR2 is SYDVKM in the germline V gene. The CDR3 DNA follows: TGTGCCAGCAGTCCCTGGACTAGGAATGAGCAGTTCTTC. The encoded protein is CASSPWTRNEQFF.

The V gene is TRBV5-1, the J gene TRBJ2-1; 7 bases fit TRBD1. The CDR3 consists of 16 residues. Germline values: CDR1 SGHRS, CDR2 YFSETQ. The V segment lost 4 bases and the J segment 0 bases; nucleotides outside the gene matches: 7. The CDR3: CASSGTQGPSYNEQFF. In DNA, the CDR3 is TGCGCCAGCAGCGGAACACAGGGGCCCTCCTACAATGAGCAGTTCTTC. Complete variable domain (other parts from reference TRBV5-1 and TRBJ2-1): KAGVTQTPRYLIKTRGQQVTLSCSPISGHRSVSWYQQTPGQGLQFLFEYFSETQRNKGNFPGRFSGRQFSNSRSEMNVSTLELGDSALYLCASSGTQGPSYNEQFFGPGTRLTVL.

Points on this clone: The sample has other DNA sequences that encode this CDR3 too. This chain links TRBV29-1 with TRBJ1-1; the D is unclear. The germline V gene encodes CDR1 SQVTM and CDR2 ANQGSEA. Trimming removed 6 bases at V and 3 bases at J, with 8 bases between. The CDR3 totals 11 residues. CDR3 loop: CSVRRYTEAFF. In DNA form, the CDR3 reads TGCAGCGTCCGAAGGTACACTGAAGCTTTCTTT.

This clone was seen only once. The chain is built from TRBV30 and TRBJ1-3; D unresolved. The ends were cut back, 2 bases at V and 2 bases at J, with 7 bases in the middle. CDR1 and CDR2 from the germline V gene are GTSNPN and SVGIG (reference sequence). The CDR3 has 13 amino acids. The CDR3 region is CAWSMKAGNTIYF. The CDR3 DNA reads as TGTGCCTGGAGTATGAAGGCTGGAAACACCATATATTTT.

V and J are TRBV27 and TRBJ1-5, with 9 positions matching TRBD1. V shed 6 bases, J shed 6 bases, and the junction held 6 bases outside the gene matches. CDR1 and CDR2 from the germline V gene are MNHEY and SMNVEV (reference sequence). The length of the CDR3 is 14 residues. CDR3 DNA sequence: TGTGCCAGCAGACAAACAGGGGGCGGTCAGCCCCAGCATTTT. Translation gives CASRQTGGGQPQHF.

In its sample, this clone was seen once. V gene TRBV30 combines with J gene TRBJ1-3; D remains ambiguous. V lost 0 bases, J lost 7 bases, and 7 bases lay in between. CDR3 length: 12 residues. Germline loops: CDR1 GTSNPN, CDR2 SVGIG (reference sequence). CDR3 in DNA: TGTGCCTGGAGTGTAGTAGAGAACACCATATATTTT. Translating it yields CAWSVVENTIYF. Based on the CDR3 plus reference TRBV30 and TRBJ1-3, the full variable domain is SQTIHQWPATLVQPVGSPLSLECTVEGTSNPNLYWYRQAAGRGLQLLFYSVGIGQISSEVPQNLSASRPQDRQFILSSKKLLLSDSGFYLCAWSVVENTIYFGEGSWLTVV.

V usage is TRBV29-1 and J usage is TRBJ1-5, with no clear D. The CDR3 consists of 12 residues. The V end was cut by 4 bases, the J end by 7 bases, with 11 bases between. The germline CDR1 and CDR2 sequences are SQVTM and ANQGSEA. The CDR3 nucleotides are TGCAGCGTTGGTGGGGTAGGGCAGCCCCAGCATTTT. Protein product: CSVGGVGQPQHF.

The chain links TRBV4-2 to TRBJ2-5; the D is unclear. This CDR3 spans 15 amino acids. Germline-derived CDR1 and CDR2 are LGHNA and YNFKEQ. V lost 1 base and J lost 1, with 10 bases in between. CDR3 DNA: TGTGCCAGCAGCCAAGCTTTAACGGCCCAAGAGACCCAGTACTTC. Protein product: CASSQALTAQETQYF.

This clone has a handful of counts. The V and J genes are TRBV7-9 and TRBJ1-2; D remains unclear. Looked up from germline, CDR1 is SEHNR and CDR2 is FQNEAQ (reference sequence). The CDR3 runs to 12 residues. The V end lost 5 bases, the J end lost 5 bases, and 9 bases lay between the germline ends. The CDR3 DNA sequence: TGTGCCAGCAGCGCAGGAAGTTATGGCTACACCTTC. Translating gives CASSAGSYGYTF.

CDR3 region: CAMGLRAEQFF. The DNA for the CDR3 is TGTGCCATGGGCCTGAGGGCTGAGCAGTTCTTC. The gene calls are TRBV10-3 and TRBJ2-1, with D perhaps TRBD2 (5 bases). CDR3 length: 11 amino acids. The germline gives CDR1 ENHRY, CDR2 SYGVKD. The V end lost 9 bases, the J end lost 9 bases, and 12 bases lay between the germline ends.

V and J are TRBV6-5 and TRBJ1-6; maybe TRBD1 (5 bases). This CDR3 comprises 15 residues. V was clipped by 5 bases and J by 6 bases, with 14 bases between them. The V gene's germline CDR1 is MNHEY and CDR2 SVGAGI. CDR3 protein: CASSTRDGRNSPLHF. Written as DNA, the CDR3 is TGTGCCAGCAGTACTCGGGACGGCCGTAATTCACCCCTCCACTTT.

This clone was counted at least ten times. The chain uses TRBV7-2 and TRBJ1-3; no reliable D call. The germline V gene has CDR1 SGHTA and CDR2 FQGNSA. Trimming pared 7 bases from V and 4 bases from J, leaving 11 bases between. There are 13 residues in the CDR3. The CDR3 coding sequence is TGTGCCAGCATCCTAAGTCCGGGAAACACCATATATTTT. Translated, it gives CASILSPGNTIYF. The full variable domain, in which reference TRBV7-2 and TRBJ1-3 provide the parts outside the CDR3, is GAGVSQSPSNKVTEKGKDVELRCDPISGHTALYWYRQSLGQGLEFLIYFQGNSAPDKSGLPSDRFSAERTGGSVSTLTIQRTQQEDSAVYLCASILSPGNTIYFGEGSWLTVV.

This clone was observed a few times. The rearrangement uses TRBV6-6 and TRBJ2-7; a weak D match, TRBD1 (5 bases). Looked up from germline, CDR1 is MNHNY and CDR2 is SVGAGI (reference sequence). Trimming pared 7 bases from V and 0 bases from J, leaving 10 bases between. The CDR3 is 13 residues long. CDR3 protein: CASTRQSSYEQYF. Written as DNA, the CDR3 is TGTGCCAGCACCCGACAGAGCTCCTACGAGCAGTACTTC.

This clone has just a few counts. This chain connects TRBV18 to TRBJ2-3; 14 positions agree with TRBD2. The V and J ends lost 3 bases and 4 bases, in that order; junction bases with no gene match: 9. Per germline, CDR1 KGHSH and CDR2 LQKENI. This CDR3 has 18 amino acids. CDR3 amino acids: CASSPLERGLAGADTQYF. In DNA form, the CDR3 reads TGTGCCAGCTCACCTCTAGAACGGGGACTAGCGGGGGCAGATACGCAGTATTTT.

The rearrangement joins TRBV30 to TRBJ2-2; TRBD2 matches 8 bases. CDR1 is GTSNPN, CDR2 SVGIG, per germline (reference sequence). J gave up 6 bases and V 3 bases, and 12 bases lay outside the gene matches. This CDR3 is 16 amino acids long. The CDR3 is CAWRGRSGGPSGELFF. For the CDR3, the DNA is TGTGCCTGGAGGGGCCGAAGCGGGGGACCGTCCGGGGAGCTGTTTTTT.

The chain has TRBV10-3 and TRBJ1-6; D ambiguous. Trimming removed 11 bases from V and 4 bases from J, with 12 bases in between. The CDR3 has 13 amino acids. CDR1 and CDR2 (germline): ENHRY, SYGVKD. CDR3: CAGQAGYNSPLHF. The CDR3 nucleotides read TGTGCCGGGCAGGCCGGATATAATTCACCCCTCCACTTT.

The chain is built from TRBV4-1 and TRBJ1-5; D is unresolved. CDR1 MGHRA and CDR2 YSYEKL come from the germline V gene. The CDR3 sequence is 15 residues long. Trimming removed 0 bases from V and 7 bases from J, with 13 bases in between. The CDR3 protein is CASSQDSSNQQPQHF. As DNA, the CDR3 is TGCGCCAGCAGCCAAGATTCGTCCAATCAGCAGCCCCAGCATTTT.

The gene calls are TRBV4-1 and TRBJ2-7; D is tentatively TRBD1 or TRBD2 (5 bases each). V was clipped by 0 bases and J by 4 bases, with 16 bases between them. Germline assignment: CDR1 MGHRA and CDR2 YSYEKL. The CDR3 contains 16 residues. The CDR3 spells CASSQDRGRLPYEQYF. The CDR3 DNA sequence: TGCGCCAGCAGCCAAGATCGGGGACGGCTACCTTACGAGCAGTACTTC.

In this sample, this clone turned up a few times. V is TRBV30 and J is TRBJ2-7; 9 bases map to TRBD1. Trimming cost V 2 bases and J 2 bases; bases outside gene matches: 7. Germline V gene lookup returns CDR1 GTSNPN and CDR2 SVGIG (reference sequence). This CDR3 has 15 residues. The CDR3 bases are TGTGCCTGGAGTCCCCTAGGGGACAGGGCCTACGAGCAGTACTTC. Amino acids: CAWSPLGDRAYEQYF.

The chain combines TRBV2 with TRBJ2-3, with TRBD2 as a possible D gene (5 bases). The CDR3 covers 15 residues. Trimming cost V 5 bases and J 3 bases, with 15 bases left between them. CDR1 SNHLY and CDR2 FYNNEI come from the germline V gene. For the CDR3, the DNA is TGTGCCAGCAGTTACTTACTACCGGGGACAGATACGCAGTATTTT. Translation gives CASSYLLPGTDTQYF.

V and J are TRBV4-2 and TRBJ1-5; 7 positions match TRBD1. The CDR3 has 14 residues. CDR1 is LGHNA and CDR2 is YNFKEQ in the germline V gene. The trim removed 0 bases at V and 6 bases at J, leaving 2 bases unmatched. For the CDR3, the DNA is TGTGCCAGCAGCCAAGAACAGGGGACTCAGCCCCAGCATTTT. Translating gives CASSQEQGTQPQHF.

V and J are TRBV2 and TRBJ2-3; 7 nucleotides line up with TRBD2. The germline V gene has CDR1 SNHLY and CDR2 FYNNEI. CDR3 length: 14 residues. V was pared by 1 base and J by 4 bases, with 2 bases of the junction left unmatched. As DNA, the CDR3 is TGTGCCAGCAGTGAAGTGGGGGGGGCAGATACGCAGTATTTT. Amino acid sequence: CASSEVGGADTQYF. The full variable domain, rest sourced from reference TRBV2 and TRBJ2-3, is EPEVTQTPSHQVTQMGQEVILRCVPISNHLYFYWYRQILGQKVEFLVSFYNNEISEKSEIFDDQFSVERPDGSNFTLKIRSTKLEDSAMYFCASSEVGGADTQYFGPGTRLTVL.

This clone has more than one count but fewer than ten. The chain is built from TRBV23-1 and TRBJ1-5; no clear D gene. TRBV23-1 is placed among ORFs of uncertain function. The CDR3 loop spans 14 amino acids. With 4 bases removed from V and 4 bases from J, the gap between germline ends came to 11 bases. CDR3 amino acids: CASSPGRANQPQHF. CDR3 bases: TGCGCCAGCAGTCCCGGCCGGGCGAATCAGCCCCAGCATTTT.

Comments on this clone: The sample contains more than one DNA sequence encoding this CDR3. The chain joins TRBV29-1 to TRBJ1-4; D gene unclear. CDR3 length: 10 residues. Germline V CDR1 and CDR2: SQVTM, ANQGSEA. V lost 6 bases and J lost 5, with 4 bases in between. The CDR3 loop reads CSVGNEKLFF. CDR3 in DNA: TGCAGCGTGGGAAATGAAAAACTGTTTTTT.